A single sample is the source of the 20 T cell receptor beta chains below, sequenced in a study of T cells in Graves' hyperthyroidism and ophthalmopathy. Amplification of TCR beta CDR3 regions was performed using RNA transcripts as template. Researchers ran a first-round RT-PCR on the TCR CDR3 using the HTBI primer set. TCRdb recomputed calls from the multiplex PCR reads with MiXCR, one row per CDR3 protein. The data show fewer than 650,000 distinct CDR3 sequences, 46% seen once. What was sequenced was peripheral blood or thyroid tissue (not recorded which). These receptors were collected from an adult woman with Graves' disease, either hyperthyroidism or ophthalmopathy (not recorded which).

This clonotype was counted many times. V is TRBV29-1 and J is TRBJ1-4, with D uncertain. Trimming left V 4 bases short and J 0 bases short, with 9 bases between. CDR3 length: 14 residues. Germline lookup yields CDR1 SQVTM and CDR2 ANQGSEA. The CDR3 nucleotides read TGCAGCGTTGGTGTCGGTGCAACTAATGAAAAACTGTTTTTT. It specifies CSVGVGATNEKLFF.

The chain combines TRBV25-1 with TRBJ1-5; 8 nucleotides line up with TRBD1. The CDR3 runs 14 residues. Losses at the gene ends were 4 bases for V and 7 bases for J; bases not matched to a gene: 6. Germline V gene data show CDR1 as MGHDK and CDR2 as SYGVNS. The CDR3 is CASSGQGPFQPQHF. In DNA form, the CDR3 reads TGTGCCAGCAGTGGACAGGGGCCGTTCCAGCCCCAGCATTTT.

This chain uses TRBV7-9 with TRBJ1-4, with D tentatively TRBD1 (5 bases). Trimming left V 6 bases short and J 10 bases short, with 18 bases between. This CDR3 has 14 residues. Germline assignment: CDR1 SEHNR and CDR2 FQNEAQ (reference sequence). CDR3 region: CASSSTGPVPKLFF. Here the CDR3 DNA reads TGTGCCAGCAGTTCCACAGGACCCGTTCCAAAACTGTTTTTT. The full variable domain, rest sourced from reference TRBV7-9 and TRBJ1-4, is DTGVSQNPRHKITKRGQNVTFRCDPISEHNRLYWYRQTLGQGPEFLTYFQNEAQLEKSRLLSDRFSAERPKGSFSTLEIQRTEQGDSAMYLCASSSTGPVPKLFFGSGTQLSVL.

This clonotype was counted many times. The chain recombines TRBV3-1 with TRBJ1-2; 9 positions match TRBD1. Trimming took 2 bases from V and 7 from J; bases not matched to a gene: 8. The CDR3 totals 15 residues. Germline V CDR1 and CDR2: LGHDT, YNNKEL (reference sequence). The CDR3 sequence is CASSQTGDRVGGYTF. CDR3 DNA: TGTGCCAGCAGCCAAACCGGGGACAGGGTTGGTGGCTACACCTTC. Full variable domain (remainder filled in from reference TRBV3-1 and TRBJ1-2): DTAVSQTPKYLVTQMGNDKSIKCEQNLGHDTMYWYKQDSKKFLKIMFSYNNKELIINETVPNRFSPKSPDKAHLNLHINSLELGDSAVYFCASSQTGDRVGGYTFGSGTRLTVV.

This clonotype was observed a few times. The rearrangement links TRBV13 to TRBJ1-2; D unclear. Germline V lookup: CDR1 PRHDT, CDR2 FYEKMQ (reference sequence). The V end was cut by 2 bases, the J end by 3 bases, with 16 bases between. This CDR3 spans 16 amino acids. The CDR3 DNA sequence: TGTGCCAGCAGCTTACGCGTTAGAGGACTCTACTATGGCTACACCTTC. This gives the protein CASSLRVRGLYYGYTF. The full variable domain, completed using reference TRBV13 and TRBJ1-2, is AAGVIQSPRHLIKEKRETATLKCYPIPRHDTVYWYQQGPGQDPQFLISFYEKMQSDKGSIPDRFSAQQFSDYHSELNMSSLELGDSALYFCASSLRVRGLYYGYTFGSGTRLTVV.

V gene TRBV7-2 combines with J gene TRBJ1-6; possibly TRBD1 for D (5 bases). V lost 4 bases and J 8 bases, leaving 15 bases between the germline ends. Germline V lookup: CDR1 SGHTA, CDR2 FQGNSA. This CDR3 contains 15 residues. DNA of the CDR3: TGTGCCAGCAGCTACCAACGGGGGATCTATTCACCCCTCCACTTT. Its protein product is CASSYQRGIYSPLHF.

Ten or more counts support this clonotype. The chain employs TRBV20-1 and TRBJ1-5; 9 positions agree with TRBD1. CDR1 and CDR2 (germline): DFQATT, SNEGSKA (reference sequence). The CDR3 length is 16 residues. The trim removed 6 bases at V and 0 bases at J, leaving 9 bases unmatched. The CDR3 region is CSAGDRASYSNQPQHF. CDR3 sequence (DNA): TGCAGTGCCGGGGACAGGGCATCTTATAGCAATCAGCCCCAGCATTTT.

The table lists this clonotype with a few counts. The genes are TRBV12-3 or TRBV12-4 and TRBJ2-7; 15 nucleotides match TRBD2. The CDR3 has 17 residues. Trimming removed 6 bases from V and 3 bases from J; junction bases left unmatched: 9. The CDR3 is CASSFGTSGRKIYEQYF. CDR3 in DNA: TGTGCCAGCAGCTTCGGGACTAGCGGGAGGAAAATCTACGAGCAGTACTTC.

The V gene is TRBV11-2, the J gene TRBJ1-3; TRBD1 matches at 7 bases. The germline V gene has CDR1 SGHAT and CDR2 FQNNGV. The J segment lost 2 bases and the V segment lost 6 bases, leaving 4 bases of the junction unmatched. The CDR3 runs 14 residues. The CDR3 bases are TGTGCCAGCAGTTCCGGACAGGCTGGAAACACCATATATTTT. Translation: CASSSGQAGNTIYF. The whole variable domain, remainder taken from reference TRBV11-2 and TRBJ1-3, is EAGVAQSPRYKIIEKRQSVAFWCNPISGHATLYWYQQILGQGPKLLIQFQNNGVVDDSQLPKDRFSAERLKGVDSTLKIQPAKLEDSAVYLCASSSGQAGNTIYFGEGSWLTVV.

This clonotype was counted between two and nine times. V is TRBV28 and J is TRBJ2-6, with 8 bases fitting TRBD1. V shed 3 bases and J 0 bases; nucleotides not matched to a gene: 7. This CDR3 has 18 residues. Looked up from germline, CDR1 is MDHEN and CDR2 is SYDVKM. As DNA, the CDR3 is TGTGCCAGCAGTTTCATAGGACAGGGTTACTCTGGGGCCAACGTCCTGACTTTC. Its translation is CASSFIGQGYSGANVLTF.

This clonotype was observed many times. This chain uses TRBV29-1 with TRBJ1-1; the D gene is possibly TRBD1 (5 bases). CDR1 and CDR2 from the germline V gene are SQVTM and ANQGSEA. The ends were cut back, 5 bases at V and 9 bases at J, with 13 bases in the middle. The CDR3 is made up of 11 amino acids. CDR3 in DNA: TGCAGCGTTTCTGGAGGGACCAAAGCTTTCTTT. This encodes CSVSGGTKAFF. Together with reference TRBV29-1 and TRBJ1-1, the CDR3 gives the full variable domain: SAVISQKPSRDICQRGTSLTIQCQVDSQVTMMFWYRQQPGQSLTLIATANQGSEATYESGFVIDKFPISRPNLTFSTLTVSNMSPEDSSIYLCSVSGGTKAFFGQGTRLTVV.

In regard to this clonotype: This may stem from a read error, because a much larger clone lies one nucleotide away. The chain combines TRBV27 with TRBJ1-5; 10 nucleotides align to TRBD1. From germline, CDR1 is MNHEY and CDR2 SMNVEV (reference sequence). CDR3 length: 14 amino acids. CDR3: CASRRTGGNRPQHF. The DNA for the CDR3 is TGTGCCAGCAGGCGGACAGGGGGAAATCGGCCCCAGCATTTT.

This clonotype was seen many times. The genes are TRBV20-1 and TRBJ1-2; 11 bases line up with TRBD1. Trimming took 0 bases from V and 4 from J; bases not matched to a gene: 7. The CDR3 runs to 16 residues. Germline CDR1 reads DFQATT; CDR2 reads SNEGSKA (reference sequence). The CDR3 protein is CSARDNTGTGGYGYTF. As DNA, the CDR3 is TGCAGTGCTAGAGATAACACTGGGACAGGGGGCTATGGCTACACCTTC.

The CDR3 bases are TGTGCCAGCAGCTTCACAGGGTCAGCACGGATAAGGTCCGATGGCTACACCTTC. Protein product: CASSFTGSARIRSDGYTF. The genes are TRBV7-8 and TRBJ1-2; the D gene is possibly TRBD1 (6 bases). V was shortened by 3 bases and J by 6 bases, with 26 bases between the two germline ends. This CDR3 has 18 residues. Germline V gene lookup returns CDR1 SGHVS and CDR2 FQNEAQ.

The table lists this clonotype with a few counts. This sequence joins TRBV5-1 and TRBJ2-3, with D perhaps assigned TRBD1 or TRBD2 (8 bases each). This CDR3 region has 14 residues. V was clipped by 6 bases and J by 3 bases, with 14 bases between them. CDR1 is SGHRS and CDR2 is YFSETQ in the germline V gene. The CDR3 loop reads CASTGGGRTDTQYF. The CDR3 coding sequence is TGCGCCAGCACAGGGGGCGGGAGGACAGATACGCAGTATTTT.

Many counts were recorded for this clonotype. The CDR3 loop is CSSAGGSSQRGYGYTF. The DNA of the CDR3 is TGCAGCTCTGCGGGGGGGTCGTCACAGAGGGGCTATGGCTACACCTTC. The chain couples TRBV29-1 to TRBJ1-2, with D perhaps matching TRBD1 (5 bases). The CDR3 length is 16 residues. Germline V gives CDR1 SQVTM, CDR2 ANQGSEA. V was trimmed by 8 bases and J by 4 bases, leaving 26 bases between them.

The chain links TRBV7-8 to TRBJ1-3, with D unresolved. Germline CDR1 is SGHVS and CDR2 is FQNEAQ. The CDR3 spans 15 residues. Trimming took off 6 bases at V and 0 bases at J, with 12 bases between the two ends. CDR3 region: CASSPRRDSGNTIYF. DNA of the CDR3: TGTGCCAGCAGTCCTAGACGGGACTCTGGAAACACCATATATTTT.

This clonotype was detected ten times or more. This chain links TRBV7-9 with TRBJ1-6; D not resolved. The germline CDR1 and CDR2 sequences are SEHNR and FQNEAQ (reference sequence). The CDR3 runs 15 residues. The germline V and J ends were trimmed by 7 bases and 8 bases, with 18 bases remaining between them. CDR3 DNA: TGTGCCAGCACCCTTCTCGATCCGGAACATTCACCCCTCCACTTT. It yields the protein CASTLLDPEHSPLHF.

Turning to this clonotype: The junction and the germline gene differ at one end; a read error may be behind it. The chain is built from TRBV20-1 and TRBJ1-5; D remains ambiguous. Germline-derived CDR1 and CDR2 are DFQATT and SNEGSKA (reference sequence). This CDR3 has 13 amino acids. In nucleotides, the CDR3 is TGCAATGCTAGAGTACAGATCTATCAGCCCCAGCATTTT. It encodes CNARVQIYQPQHF.

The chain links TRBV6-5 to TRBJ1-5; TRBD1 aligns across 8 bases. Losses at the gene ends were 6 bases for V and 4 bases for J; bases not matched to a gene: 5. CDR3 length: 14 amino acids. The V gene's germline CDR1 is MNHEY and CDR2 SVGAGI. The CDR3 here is CASRRTGRNQPQHF. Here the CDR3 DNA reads TGTGCCAGCAGGAGGACAGGGCGAAATCAGCCCCAGCATTTT.